The clone carrying this T cell receptor (beta chain) was found many times. Its antigen is as yet unknown. J lost 7 bases, V lost 7 bases, and 9 bases had no gene match. The CDR3 consists of 13 residues. Germline loops: CDR1 SQVTM, CDR2 ANQGSEA. TCRdb reprocessed the multiplex PCR reads with MiXCR, giving one entry per CDR3 protein. Here the sample spans over 130,000 distinct CDR3 sequences, less than 35% being singletons. This sample was included in a study of breast tumors, draining lymph nodes, adjacent tissues. Axillary draining lymph nodes of breast cancer patients supplied the node samples. Study-wide points: Tumor TCR diversity was below lymph nodes but above nontumor tissue. Luminal-like breast cancer showed significantly higher tumor–nontumor repertoire similarity than basal-like. That most tumor T cells come from lymph nodes remained unproven.

The chain uses TRBV29-1 and TRBJ1-2, with TRBD1 matching 10 bases. The receptor was derived from a female donor with breast cancer. Some clones in this sample may be carry-over from other donors' samples. Sample: axillary lymph node tissue. The DNA of the CDR3 is TGCAGCGCTTTGGGACAGGGGTTGGGTGGCTACACCTTC. Its protein is CSALGQGLGGYTF.